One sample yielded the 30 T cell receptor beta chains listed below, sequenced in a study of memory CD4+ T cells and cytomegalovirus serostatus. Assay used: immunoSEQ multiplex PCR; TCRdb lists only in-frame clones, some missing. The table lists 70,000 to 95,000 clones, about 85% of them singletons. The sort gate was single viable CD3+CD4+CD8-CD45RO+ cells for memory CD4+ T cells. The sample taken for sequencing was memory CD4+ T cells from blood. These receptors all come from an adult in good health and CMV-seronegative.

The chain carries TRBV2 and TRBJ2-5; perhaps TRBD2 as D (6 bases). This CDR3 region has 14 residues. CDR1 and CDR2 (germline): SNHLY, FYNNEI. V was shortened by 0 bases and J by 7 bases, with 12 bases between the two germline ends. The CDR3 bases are TGTGCCAGCAGTGAAGCGTTGTCGGGGGTGACCCAGTACTTC. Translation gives CASSEALSGVTQYF.

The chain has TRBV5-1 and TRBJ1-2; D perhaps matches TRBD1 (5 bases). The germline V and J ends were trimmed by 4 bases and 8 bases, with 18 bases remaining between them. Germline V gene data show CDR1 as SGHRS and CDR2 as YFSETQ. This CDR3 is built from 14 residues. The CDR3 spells CASSVSGTDVGYTF. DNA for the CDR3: TGCGCCAGCAGCGTATCCGGGACGGACGTCGGCTACACCTTC.

The CDR3 coding sequence is TGTGCCAGCAGTTACGATAGACAAGAGACCCAGTACTTC. Translating gives CASSYDRQETQYF. The chain carries TRBV6-5 and TRBJ2-5; D call uncertain. CDR3 length: 13 amino acids. Deletions cut 2 bases from V and 2 bases from J, with 6 bases between. The germline V gene encodes CDR1 MNHEY and CDR2 SVGAGI.

The CDR3 DNA sequence: TGTGCCACCAGCAGAGATTTAGGCAGGGAGGCCCAGTACTTC. Translating it yields CATSRDLGREAQYF. The V and J genes are TRBV15 and TRBJ2-7; maybe TRBD2 (6 bases). The germline gives CDR1 LNHNV, CDR2 YYDKDF (reference sequence). The CDR3 contains 14 residues. Trimming pared 0 bases from V and 10 bases from J, leaving 16 bases between. The entire variable domain, with the rest obtained from reference TRBV15 and TRBJ2-7, is as follows: DAMVIQNPRYQVTQFGKPVTLSCSQTLNHNVMYWYQQKSSQAPKLLFHYYDKDFNNEADTPDNFQSRRPNTSFCFLDIRSPGLGDTAMYLCATSRDLGREAQYFGPGTRLTVT.

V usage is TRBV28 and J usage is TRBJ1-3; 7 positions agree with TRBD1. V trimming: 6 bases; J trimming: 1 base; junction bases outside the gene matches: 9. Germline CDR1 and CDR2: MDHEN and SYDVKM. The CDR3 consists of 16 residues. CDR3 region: CASSPASDRSGNTIYF. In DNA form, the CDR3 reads TGTGCCAGCAGCCCCGCATCGGACAGGTCTGGAAACACCATATATTTT.

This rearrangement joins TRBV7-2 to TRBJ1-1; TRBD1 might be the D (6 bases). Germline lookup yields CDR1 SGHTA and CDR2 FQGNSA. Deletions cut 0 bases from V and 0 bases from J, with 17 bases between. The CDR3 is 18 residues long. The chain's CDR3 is CASSLAGGRGGMNTEAFF. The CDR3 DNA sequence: TGTGCCAGCAGCTTAGCAGGGGGAAGGGGGGGTATGAACACTGAAGCTTTCTTT. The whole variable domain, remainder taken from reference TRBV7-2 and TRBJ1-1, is GAGVSQSPSNKVTEKGKDVELRCDPISGHTALYWYRQSLGQGLEFLIYFQGNSAPDKSGLPSDRFSAERTGGSVSTLTIQRTQQEDSAVYLCASSLAGGRGGMNTEAFFGQGTRLTVV.

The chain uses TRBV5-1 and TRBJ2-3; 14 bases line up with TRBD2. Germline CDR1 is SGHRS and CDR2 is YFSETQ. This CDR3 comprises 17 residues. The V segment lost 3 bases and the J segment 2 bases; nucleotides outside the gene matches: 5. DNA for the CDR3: TGCGCCAGCAGCTCCGGGACTAGCGGGGGACTCACAGATACGCAGTATTTT. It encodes CASSSGTSGGLTDTQYF.

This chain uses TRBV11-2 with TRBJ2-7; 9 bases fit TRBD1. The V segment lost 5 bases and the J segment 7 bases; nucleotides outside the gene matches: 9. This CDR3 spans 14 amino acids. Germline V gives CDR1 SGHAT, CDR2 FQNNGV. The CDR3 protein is CASSPGGTGREQYF. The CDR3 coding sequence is TGTGCCAGCAGCCCCGGTGGGACAGGGCGTGAGCAGTACTTC.

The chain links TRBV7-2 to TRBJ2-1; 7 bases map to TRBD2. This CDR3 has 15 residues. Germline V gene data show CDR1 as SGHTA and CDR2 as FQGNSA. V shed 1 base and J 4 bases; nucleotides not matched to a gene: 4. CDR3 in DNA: TGTGCCAGCAGCTTAGTTGCGGGGGAGTACAATGAGCAGTTCTTC. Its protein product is CASSLVAGEYNEQFF.

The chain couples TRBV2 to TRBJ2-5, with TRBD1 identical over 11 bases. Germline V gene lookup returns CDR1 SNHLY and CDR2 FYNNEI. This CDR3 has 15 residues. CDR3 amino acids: CALHKDRGPQETQYF. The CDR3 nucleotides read TGTGCTCTACACAAGGACAGGGGGCCCCAAGAGACCCAGTACTTC.

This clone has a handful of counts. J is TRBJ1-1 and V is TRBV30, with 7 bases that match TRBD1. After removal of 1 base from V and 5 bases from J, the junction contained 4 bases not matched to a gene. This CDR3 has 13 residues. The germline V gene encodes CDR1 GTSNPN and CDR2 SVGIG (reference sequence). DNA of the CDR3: TGTGCCTGGAGTGCGCAGGGGGGGACTGAAGCTTTCTTT. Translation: CAWSAQGGTEAFF.

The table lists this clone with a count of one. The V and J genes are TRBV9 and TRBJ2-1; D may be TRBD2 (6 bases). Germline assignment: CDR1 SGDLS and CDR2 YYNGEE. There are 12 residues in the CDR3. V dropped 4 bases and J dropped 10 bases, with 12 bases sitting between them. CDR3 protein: CASSKRRDEQFF. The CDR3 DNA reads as TGTGCCAGCAGCAAGCGGAGGGACGAGCAGTTCTTC.

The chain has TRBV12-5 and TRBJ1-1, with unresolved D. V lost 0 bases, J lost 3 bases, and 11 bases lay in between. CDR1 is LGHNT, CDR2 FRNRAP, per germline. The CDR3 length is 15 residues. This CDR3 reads CASGLVRGQDTEAFF. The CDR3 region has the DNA TGTGCTAGTGGTTTGGTCCGAGGGCAGGACACTGAAGCTTTCTTT.

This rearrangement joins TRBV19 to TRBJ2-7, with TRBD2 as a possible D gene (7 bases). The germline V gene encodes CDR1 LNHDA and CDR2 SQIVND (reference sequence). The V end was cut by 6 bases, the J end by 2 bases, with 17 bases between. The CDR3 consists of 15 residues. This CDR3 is CASSPGGHRTYEQYF. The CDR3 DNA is TGTGCCAGTAGCCCCGGGGGGCACAGAACCTACGAGCAGTACTTC. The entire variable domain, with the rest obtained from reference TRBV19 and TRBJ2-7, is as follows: DGGITQSPKYLFRKEGQNVTLSCEQNLNHDAMYWYRQDPGQGLRLIYYSQIVNDFQKGDIAEGYSVSREKKESFPLTVTSAQKNPTAFYLCASSPGGHRTYEQYFGPGTRLTVT.

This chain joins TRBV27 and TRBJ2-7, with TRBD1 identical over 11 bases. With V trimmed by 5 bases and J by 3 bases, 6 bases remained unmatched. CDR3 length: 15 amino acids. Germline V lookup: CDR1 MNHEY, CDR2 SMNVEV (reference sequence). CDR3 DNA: TGTGCCAGCAGTCTACTGGGACAGGGGGACTACGAGCAGTACTTC. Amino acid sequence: CASSLLGQGDYEQYF.

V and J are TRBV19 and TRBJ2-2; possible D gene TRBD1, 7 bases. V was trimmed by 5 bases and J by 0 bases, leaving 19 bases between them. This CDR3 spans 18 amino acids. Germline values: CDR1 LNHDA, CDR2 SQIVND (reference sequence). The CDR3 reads CASSAGQRYFANTGELFF. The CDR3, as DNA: TGTGCCAGTAGTGCGGGACAGAGATACTTCGCGAACACCGGGGAGCTGTTTTTT.

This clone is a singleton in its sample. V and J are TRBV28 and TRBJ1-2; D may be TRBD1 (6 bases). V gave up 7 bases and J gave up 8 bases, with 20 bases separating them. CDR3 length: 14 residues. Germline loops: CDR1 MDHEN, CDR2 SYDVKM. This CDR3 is CASIPPGRGDGYTF. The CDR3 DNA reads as TGTGCCAGCATACCCCCCGGCAGGGGAGACGGCTACACCTTC.

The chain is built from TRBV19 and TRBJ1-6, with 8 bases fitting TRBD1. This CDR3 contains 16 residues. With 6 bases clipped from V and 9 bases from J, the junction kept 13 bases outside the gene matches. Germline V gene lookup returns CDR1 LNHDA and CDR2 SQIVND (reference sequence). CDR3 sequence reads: CASSEKTGVGGSPLHF. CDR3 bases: TGTGCCAGTAGCGAGAAGACAGGGGTTGGGGGTTCACCCCTCCACTTT.

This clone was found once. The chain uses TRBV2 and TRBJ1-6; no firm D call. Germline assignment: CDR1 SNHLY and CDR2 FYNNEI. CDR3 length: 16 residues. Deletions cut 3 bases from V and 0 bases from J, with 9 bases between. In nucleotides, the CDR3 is TGTGCCAGCAGTGAGAGGGCACCCTCCTATAATTCACCCCTCCACTTT. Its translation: CASSERAPSYNSPLHF.

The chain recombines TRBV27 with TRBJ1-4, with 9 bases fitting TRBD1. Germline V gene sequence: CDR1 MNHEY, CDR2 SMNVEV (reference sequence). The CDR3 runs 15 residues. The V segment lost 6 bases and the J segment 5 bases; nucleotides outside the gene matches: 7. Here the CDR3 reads CASSRTDRGNEKLFF. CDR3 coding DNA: TGTGCCAGCAGCCGAACGGACAGGGGAAATGAAAAACTGTTTTTT. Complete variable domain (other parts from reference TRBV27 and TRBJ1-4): EAQVTQNPRYLITVTGKKLTVTCSQNMNHEYMSWYRQDPGLGLRQIYYSMNVEVTDKGDVPEGYKVSRKEKRNFPLILESPSPNQTSLYFCASSRTDRGNEKLFFGSGTQLSVL.

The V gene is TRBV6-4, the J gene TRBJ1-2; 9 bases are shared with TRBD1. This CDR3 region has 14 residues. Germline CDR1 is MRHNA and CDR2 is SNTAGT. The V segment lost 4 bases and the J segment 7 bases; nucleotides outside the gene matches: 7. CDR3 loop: CASSASTGGGGYTF. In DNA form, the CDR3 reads TGTGCCAGCAGTGCCTCGACAGGGGGAGGTGGCTACACCTTC.

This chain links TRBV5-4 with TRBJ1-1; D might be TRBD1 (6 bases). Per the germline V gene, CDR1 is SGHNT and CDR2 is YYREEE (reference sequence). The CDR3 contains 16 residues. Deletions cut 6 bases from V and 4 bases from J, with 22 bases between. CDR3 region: CASTRGTSGKGTEAFF. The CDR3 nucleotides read TGTGCCAGCACCCGGGGGACATCCGGGAAGGGCACTGAAGCTTTCTTT.

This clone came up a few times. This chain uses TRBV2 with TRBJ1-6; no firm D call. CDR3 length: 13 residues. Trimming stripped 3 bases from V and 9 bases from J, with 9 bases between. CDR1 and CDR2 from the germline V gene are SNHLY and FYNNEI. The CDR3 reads CASSDQITSPLHF. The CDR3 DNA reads TGTGCCAGCAGTGACCAGATCACTTCACCCCTCCACTTT.

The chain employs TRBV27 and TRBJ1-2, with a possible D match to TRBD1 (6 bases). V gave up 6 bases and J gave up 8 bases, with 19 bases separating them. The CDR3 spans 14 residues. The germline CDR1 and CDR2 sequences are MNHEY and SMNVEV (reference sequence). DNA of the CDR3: TGTGCCAGCAGCTCCAACACAGGGTCGAGAGGCTACACCTTC. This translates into CASSSNTGSRGYTF.

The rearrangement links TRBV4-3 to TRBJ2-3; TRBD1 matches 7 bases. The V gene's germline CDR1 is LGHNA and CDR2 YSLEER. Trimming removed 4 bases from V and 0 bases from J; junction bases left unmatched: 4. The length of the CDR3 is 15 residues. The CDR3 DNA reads TGCGCCAGCAGCCTAGGACAGGCTAGCACAGATACGCAGTATTTT. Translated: CASSLGQASTDTQYF.

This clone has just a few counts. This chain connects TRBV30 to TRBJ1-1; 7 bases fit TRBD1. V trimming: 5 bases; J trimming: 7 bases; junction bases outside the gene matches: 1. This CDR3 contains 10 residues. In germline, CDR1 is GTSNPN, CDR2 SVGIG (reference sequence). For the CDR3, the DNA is TGTGCCTGGCAGGGGGTTGAAGCTTTCTTT. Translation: CAWQGVEAFF.

CDR3 region: CASSILGRGRRTDTQYF. Written as DNA, the CDR3 is TGTGCCAGTAGTATCCTCGGGAGGGGAAGGAGAACAGATACGCAGTATTTT. The genes are TRBV19 and TRBJ2-3; TRBD2 matches at 8 bases. This CDR3 has 17 residues. The germline gives CDR1 LNHDA, CDR2 SQIVND (reference sequence). Trimming took 3 bases from V and 3 from J; bases not matched to a gene: 11.

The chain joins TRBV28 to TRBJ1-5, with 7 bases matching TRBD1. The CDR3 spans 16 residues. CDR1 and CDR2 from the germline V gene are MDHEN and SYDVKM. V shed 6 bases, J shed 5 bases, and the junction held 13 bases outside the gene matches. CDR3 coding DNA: TGTGCCAGCAGCCCGTTGGGCAGGGGGAGAGATCAGCCCCAGCATTTT. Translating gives CASSPLGRGRDQPQHF.

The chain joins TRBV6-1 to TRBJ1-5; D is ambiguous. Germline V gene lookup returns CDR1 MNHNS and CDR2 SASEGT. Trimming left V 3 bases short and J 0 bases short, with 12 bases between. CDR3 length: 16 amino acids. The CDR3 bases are TGTGCCAGCAGTGAGGGGTTCGGTAATAGCAATCAGCCCCAGCATTTT. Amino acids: CASSEGFGNSNQPQHF.

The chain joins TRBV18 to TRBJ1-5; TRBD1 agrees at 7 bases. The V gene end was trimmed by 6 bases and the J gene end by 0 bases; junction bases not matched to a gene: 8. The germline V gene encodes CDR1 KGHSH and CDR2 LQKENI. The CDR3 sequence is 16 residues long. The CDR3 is CASSLGTADSNQPQHF. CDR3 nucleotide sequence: TGTGCCAGCTCGCTGGGGACAGCAGATAGCAATCAGCCCCAGCATTTT. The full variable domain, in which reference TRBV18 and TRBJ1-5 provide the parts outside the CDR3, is NAGVMQNPRHLVRRRGQEARLRCSPMKGHSHVYWYRQLPEEGLKFMVYLQKENIIDESGMPKERFSAEFPKEGPSILRIQQVVRGDSAAYFCASSLGTADSNQPQHFGDGTRLSIL.